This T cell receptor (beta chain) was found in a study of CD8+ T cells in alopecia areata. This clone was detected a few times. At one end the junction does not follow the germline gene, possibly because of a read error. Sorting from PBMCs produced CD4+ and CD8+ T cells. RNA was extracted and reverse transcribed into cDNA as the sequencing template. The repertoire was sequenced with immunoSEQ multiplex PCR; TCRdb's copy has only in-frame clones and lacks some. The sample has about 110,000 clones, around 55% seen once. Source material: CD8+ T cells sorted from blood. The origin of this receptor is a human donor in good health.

For the CDR3, the DNA is TGCGCCAGCAGGCAAGCCGTAAGGGGGTCCCTCAAAATCTATGGCTACACCTTC. Protein: CASRQAVRGSLKIYGYTF. The chain links TRBV4-1 to TRBJ1-2; tentative D call: TRBD1 (6 bases). The germline gives CDR1 MGHRA, CDR2 YSYEKL. This CDR3 has 18 amino acids.